These T cell receptor beta chains were read from a single sample in a study of regulatory T cells in long-lasting Graves disease. TCRdb itself ran the multiplex PCR reads through MiXCR, one entry per CDR3 protein. The table has about 400,000 distinct CDR3 sequences, around 15% seen once. The sequenced sample was peripheral blood mononuclear cells (PBMCs), obtained at new diagnosis, from a patient treated with antithyroid drugs. All receptors come from a female donor with Graves disease. Both conserved end residues are trimmed from each CDR3.

v_gene	j_gene	len	CDR3aa
TRBV12-3/TRBV12-4	TRBJ2-5	13	ASRTSGRAIVTQY
TRBV7-2	TRBJ1-1	10	ASSLRTGAAF
TRBV12-3/TRBV12-4	TRBJ1-1	12	ASRIRRGGTEAF
TRBV9	TRBJ2-5	14	ASSVASGGAEETQY
TRBV18	TRBJ1-1	15	ASSPLQDRGANTEAF
TRBV19	TRBJ2-3	14	ASSTEDRGLTDTQY
TRBV7-2	TRBJ2-1	12	ASRRGIAYNEQF
TRBV7-8	TRBJ2-5	15	ASSSARFFSGKEAQY
TRBV27	TRBJ2-7	13	ASSFHGTGVYEQY
TRBV30	TRBJ1-2	12	AWSGVNRNYGYT